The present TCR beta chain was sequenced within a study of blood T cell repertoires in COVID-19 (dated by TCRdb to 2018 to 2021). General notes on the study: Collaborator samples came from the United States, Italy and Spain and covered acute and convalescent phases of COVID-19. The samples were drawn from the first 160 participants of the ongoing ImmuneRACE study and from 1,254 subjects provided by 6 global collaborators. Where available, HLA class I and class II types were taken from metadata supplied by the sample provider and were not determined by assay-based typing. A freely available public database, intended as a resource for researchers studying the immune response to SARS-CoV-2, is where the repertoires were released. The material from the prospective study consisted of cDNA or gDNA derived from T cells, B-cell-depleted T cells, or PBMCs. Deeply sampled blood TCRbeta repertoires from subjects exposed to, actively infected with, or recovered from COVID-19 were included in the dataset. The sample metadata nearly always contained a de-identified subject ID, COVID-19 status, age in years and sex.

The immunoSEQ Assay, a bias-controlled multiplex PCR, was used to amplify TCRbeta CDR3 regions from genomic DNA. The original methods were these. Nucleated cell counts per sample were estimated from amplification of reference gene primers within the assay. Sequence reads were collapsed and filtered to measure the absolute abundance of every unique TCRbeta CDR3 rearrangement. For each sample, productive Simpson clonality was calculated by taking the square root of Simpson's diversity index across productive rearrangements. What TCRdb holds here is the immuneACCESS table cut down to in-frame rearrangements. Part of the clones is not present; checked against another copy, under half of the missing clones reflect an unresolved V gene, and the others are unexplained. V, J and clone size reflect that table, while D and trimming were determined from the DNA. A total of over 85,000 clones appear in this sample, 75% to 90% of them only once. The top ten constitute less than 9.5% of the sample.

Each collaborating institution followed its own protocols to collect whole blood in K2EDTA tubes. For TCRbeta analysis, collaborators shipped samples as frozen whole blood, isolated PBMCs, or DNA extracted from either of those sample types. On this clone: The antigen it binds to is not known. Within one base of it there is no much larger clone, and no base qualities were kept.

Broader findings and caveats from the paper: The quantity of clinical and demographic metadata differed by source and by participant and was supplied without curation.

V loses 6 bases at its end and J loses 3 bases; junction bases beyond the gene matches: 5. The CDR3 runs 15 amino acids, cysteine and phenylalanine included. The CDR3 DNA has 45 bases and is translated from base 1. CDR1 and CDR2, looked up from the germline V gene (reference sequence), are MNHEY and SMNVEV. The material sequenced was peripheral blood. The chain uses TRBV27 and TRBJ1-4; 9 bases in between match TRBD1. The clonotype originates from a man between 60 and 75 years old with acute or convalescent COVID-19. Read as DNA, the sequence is TGTGCCAGCAGGCAACAGGGGGCCTCTAATGAAAAACTGTTTTTT. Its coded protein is CASRQQGASNEKLFF.